Presented here are 5 T cell receptor beta chains from one specimen sequenced in a study of blood T cell repertoires in COVID-19. Assay used: immunoSEQ multiplex PCR; TCRdb lists only in-frame clones, some missing. The sample holds around 430,000 clones, around 88% seen once. Sequencing used peripheral blood. All receptors derive from a woman in her forties or fifties with COVID-19, enrolled during active disease.

The DNA for the CDR3 is TGTGCCAGTAGTAGCAACAGTGGCTATTCACCCCTCCACTTT. Translation: CASSSNSGYSPLHF. The chain uses TRBV19 and TRBJ1-6; D call uncertain. The ends were cut back, 4 bases at V and 8 bases at J, with 12 bases in the middle. The CDR3 runs to 14 residues. Germline assignment: CDR1 LNHDA and CDR2 SQIVND (reference sequence). Supplemented by reference TRBV19 and TRBJ1-6, the full variable domain reads DGGITQSPKYLFRKEGQNVTLSCEQNLNHDAMYWYRQDPGQGLRLIYYSQIVNDFQKGDIAEGYSVSREKKESFPLTVTSAQKNPTAFYLCASSSNSGYSPLHFGNGTRLTVT.

The rearrangement links TRBV9 to TRBJ2-3; 10 bases line up with TRBD1. V shed 2 bases and J 1 base; nucleotides not matched to a gene: 4. The CDR3 contains 16 residues. Germline V CDR1 and CDR2: SGDLS, YYNGEE. Here the CDR3 reads CASSVTTGGGTDTQYF. The CDR3 region has the DNA TGTGCCAGCAGCGTCACGACAGGGGGCGGCACAGATACGCAGTATTTT.

The rearrangement joins TRBV12-3 or TRBV12-4 to TRBJ2-3; no reliable D call. This CDR3 contains 13 residues. V lost 2 bases and J lost 3, with 6 bases in between. This CDR3 is CASSLTVTDTQYF. The DNA for the CDR3 is TGTGCCAGCAGTTTAACAGTTACAGATACGCAGTATTTT.

This clone was found many times. The chain couples TRBV7-9 to TRBJ1-2; 7 bases map to TRBD1. The J segment lost 4 bases and the V segment lost 2 bases, leaving 7 bases of the junction unmatched. The CDR3 has 15 amino acids. Looked up from germline, CDR1 is SEHNR and CDR2 is FQNEAQ (reference sequence). The CDR3 sequence is CASSLSTGDFYGYTF. CDR3 in DNA: TGTGCCAGCAGCTTAAGTACAGGGGACTTCTATGGCTACACCTTC.

The chain has TRBV30 and TRBJ2-1; D is possibly TRBD2 (5 bases). Germline loops: CDR1 GTSNPN, CDR2 SVGIG (reference sequence). V was clipped by 2 bases and J by 6 bases, with 11 bases between them. This CDR3 has 13 residues. CDR3 coding DNA: TGTGCCTGGAGTAAGGACTCCCGCAATGAGCAGTTCTTC. This encodes CAWSKDSRNEQFF.